This T cell receptor beta chain was observed in a study of response to subunit inactivated influenza vaccine. Study findings and constraints: There was a suggestion from the authors that each seasonal influenza vaccination recruits few new T cells.

TCRdb re-called the RT-PCR reads with MiXCR, one entry per CDR3 protein. The sample consists of 800,000 to 1,000,000 distinct CDR3 sequences, around 21% of them appearing once. This CDR3 is built from 16 residues. Germline V gene sequence: CDR1 SGHRS, CDR2 YFSETQ. V lost 0 bases and J 1 base, leaving 11 bases between the germline ends. On this clonotype: The antigen is unknown.

The clonotype comes from a man aged 50-60 years who received an inactivated influenza vaccine. The sequences come from PBMCs from blood, collected 5 days after vaccination. This sequence joins TRBV5-1 and TRBJ1-3; D call uncertain. The CDR3 loop reads CASSLEVADSGNTIYF. The CDR3 nucleotides read TGCGCCAGCAGCTTGGAAGTGGCAGATTCTGGAAACACCATATATTTT. The whole variable domain, remainder taken from reference TRBV5-1 and TRBJ1-3, is KAGVTQTPRYLIKTRGQQVTLSCSPISGHRSVSWYQQTPGQGLQFLFEYFSETQRNKGNFPGRFSGRQFSNSRSEMNVSTLELGDSALYLCASSLEVADSGNTIYFGEGSWLTVV.